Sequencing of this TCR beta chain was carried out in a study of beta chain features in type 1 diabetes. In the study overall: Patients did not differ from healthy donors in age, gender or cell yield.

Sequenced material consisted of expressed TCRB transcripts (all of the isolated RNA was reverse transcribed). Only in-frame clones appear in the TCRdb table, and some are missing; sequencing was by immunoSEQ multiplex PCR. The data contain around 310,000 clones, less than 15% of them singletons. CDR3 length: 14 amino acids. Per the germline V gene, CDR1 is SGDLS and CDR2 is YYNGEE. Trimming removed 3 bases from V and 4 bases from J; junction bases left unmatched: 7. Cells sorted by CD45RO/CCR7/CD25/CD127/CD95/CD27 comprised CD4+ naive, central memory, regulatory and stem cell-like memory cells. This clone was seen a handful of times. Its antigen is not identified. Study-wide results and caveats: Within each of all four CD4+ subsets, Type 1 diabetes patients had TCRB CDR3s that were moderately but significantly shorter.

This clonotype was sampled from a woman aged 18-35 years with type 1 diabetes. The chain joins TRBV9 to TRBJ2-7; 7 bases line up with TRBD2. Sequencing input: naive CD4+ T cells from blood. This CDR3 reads CASSASPSGYEQYV. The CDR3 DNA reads TGTGCCAGCAGCGCTTCGCCTAGCGGATACGAGCAGTACGTC.